The 31 T cell receptor beta chains listed next were all sequenced from one sample in a study of T cell responses to AZD1222 COVID-19 vaccine. TCRdb keeps only in-frame clones here, not all; method: immunoSEQ multiplex PCR. This table has around 150,000 clones, 90% appearing once. The sequences come from peripheral blood, collected 28 days after the second AZD1222 dose. The receptors originated from an adult who received the AZD1222 COVID-19 vaccine.

V gene TRBV6-5 combines with J gene TRBJ1-2; D not resolved. Germline V CDR1 and CDR2: MNHEY, SVGAGI. The CDR3 sequence is 10 residues long. Deletions cut 11 bases from V and 2 bases from J, with 6 bases between. CDR3 nucleotide sequence: TGTGCCTCGGGGAACTATGGCTACACCTTC. Encoded protein: CASGNYGYTF.

The gene calls are TRBV5-6 and TRBJ2-2; D gene unclear. Germline lookup yields CDR1 SGHDT and CDR2 YYEEEE. The length of the CDR3 is 14 residues. Trimming took off 0 bases at V and 5 bases at J, with 8 bases between the two ends. DNA for the CDR3: TGTGCCAGCAGCTTGGCCGTAAGAACCGGGGAGCTGTTTTTT. It is translated as CASSLAVRTGELFF.

The chain has TRBV11-2 and TRBJ2-7; D gene unclear. Trimming shortened V by 0 bases and J by 1 base, and 10 bases separated the two germline ends. The CDR3 extends over 15 amino acids. Germline V gene lookup returns CDR1 SGHAT and CDR2 FQNNGV. CDR3: CASSLDFGISYEQYF. The CDR3 coding sequence is TGTGCCAGCAGCTTAGATTTCGGTATTTCCTACGAGCAGTACTTC.

The genes are TRBV7-9 and TRBJ2-7, with 11 bases aligning to TRBD1. The CDR3 has 15 amino acids. Losses at the gene ends were 4 bases for V and 3 bases for J; bases not matched to a gene: 5. CDR1 and CDR2 from the germline V gene are SEHNR and FQNEAQ (reference sequence). CDR3 amino acids: CASSYGQGADYEQYF. CDR3 bases: TGTGCCAGCAGCTACGGACAGGGGGCTGACTACGAGCAGTACTTC.

This clone was detected a few times. The chain uses TRBV5-1 and TRBJ2-7; D is perhaps TRBD1 (6 bases). Trimming took off 0 bases at V and 3 bases at J, with 19 bases between the two ends. Germline assignment: CDR1 SGHRS and CDR2 YFSETQ. The CDR3 has 17 amino acids. The CDR3 sequence is CASSLGQGNPPFYEQYF. The CDR3 DNA follows: TGCGCCAGCAGCTTGGGGCAGGGGAACCCTCCCTTCTACGAGCAGTACTTC.

The CDR3 region is CASSLASSNEQYF. The CDR3 coding sequence is TGTGCCAGCAGTTTAGCTTCCTCAAACGAGCAGTACTTC. This sequence joins TRBV12-3 or TRBV12-4 and TRBJ2-7; D gene unclear. V lost 0 bases, J lost 5 bases, and 8 bases lay in between. This CDR3 comprises 13 residues.

CDR3 loop: CASSLRGPRQEGEQYF. DNA of the CDR3: TGTGCCAGCAGCTTAAGGGGGCCCCGACAGGAAGGTGAGCAGTACTTC. V usage is TRBV11-1 and J usage is TRBJ2-7; 7 bases fit TRBD1. Germline V gene data show CDR1 as SGHAT and CDR2 as FQDESV (reference sequence). This CDR3 spans 16 amino acids. V gave up 2 bases and J gave up 7 bases; unmatched junction bases: 14.

The chain joins TRBV7-8 to TRBJ2-1, with 7 bases fitting TRBD1. CDR1 and CDR2 (germline): SGHVS, FQNEAQ. J lost 0 bases, V lost 5 bases, and 7 bases had no gene match. The CDR3 is 16 residues long. The CDR3 protein is CASSPRGLGSYNEQFF. The CDR3 bases are TGTGCCAGCAGCCCGAGGGGGCTTGGCTCCTACAATGAGCAGTTCTTC.

The CDR3 here is CASSLWGSGRDEQFF. The CDR3 DNA is TGTGCCAGCAGCCTATGGGGTAGCGGGAGGGATGAGCAGTTCTTC. The chain joins TRBV5-4 to TRBJ2-1; 11 bases line up with TRBD2. V was clipped by 4 bases and J by 8 bases; unmatched bases: 8. This CDR3 comprises 15 residues. From germline, CDR1 is SGHNT and CDR2 YYREEE (reference sequence).

This clone came up once. The rearrangement joins TRBV5-1 to TRBJ2-7, with D tentatively TRBD1 or TRBD2 (5 bases each). Trimming took 3 bases from V and 6 from J, leaving 10 bases between them. The CDR3 extends over 12 amino acids. Germline V lookup: CDR1 SGHRS, CDR2 YFSETQ. The CDR3 coding sequence is TGCGCCAGCAGCTGGGACCGAAGCGAGCAGTACTTC. Encoded protein: CASSWDRSEQYF.

This chain connects TRBV12-3 or TRBV12-4 to TRBJ1-1; no clear D. The length of the CDR3 is 12 residues. Trimming left V 6 bases short and J 7 bases short, with 12 bases between. CDR3 bases: TGTGCCAGCAGCCGAGGTGGGAATGAAGCTTTCTTT. Its translation is CASSRGGNEAFF.

J is TRBJ1-1 and V is TRBV6-2 or TRBV6-3; D remains ambiguous. Trimming pared 4 bases from V and 3 bases from J, leaving 24 bases between. The CDR3 contains 18 residues. The germline CDR1 and CDR2 sequences are MNHEY and SVGEGT. The CDR3: CASSFTSPGSNTDTEAFF. In DNA, the CDR3 is TGTGCCAGCAGTTTCACATCTCCGGGGTCCAACACGGACACTGAAGCTTTCTTT.

For the CDR3, the DNA is TGCGCCAGCAGTGAGAGGGCCCCCTACGGTGAGCAGTTCTTC. It yields the protein CASSERAPYGEQFF. This sequence joins TRBV10-2 and TRBJ2-1; D gene unclear. Looked up from germline, CDR1 is WSHSY and CDR2 is SAAADI. V lost 2 bases to trimming and J lost 9 bases, with 14 bases between them. The CDR3 spans 14 residues.

The V call is TRBV6-5, the J call TRBJ2-3; the match to TRBD2 covers 9 bases. CDR3 size: 16 residues. Germline V gene lookup returns CDR1 MNHEY and CDR2 SVGAGI. Trimming took 2 bases from V and 1 from J; bases not matched to a gene: 4. DNA for the CDR3: TGTGCCAGCAGTTACCTTCGACTAGCGGGCACAGATACGCAGTATTTT. Residues: CASSYLRLAGTDTQYF.

This rearrangement joins TRBV19 to TRBJ1-1, with D tentatively TRBD1 (5 bases). The germline gives CDR1 LNHDA, CDR2 SQIVND (reference sequence). The length of the CDR3 is 14 residues. Trimming stripped 7 bases from V and 1 base from J, with 13 bases between. CDR3 protein: CASTVDSRNTEAFF. DNA for the CDR3: TGTGCCAGTACCGTAGACAGCCGGAACACTGAAGCTTTCTTT.

The chain couples TRBV15 to TRBJ1-3; D gene unclear. Germline V gene data show CDR1 as LNHNV and CDR2 as YYDKDF (reference sequence). This CDR3 has 17 residues. V was pared by 3 bases and J by 4 bases, with 19 bases between. This CDR3 is CATSSARATSQGNTIYF. The CDR3 nucleotides read TGTGCCACCAGCAGCGCACGGGCCACAAGCCAAGGAAACACCATATATTTT.

This clone came up once. V gene TRBV14 combines with J gene TRBJ1-1; no clear D. Between the trimmed V and J ends, which lost 0 bases and 4 bases, there was a span of 15 bases. The CDR3 runs 16 residues. The germline V gene encodes CDR1 SGHDN and CDR2 FVKESK. The CDR3 coding sequence is TGTGCCAGCAGCCAAGATCGGGCAGGTCCGAGCACTGAAGCTTTCTTT. This gives the protein CASSQDRAGPSTEAFF. The variable domain in full, completed from reference TRBV14 and TRBJ1-1, reads EAGVTQFPSHSVIEKGQTVTLRCDPISGHDNLYWYRRVMGKEIKFLLHFVKESKQDESGMPNNRFLAERTGGTYSTLKVQPAELEDSGVYFCASSQDRAGPSTEAFFGQGTRLTVV.

The rearrangement links TRBV30 to TRBJ1-2; D unclear. This CDR3 has 12 residues. Germline V gene sequence: CDR1 GTSNPN, CDR2 SVGIG (reference sequence). Trimming cost V 1 base and J 5 bases, with 8 bases left between them. In DNA form, the CDR3 reads TGTGCCTGGAGTGCCCGGGATTATGGCTACACCTTC. The encoded protein is CAWSARDYGYTF.

This sequence joins TRBV4-1 and TRBJ2-7; perhaps TRBD2 as D (5 bases). CDR1 MGHRA and CDR2 YSYEKL come from the germline V gene. Trimming took 0 bases from V and 2 from J, leaving 11 bases between them. The CDR3 runs 15 residues. The CDR3 DNA sequence: TGCGCCAGCAGCCAAGAAGTCCGGGGTACCTACGAGCAGTACTTC. Its translation is CASSQEVRGTYEQYF.

Written as DNA, the CDR3 is TGTGCCAGCAGCTTAGATCGGGTGGGAGTTAATGAGCAGTTCTTC. It translates to CASSLDRVGVNEQFF. The rearrangement links TRBV11-2 to TRBJ2-1, with D possibly being TRBD2 (5 bases). Germline V gene data show CDR1 as SGHAT and CDR2 as FQNNGV. The CDR3 covers 15 residues. V gave up 0 bases and J gave up 7 bases, with 13 bases separating them.

Details on this clone: The same CDR3 arises from other DNA sequences in this sample as well. The J gene is TRBJ2-5, the V gene TRBV5-5; weak D call: TRBD2 (6 bases). This CDR3 contains 14 residues. Germline CDR1 and CDR2: SGHKS and YYEKEE (reference sequence). V was clipped by 2 bases and J by 1 base, with 9 bases between them. The CDR3 region has the DNA TGTGCCAGCAGCTTAGTGGGAGGCCAAGAGACCCAGTACTTC. It codes for CASSLVGGQETQYF.

This sequence joins TRBV7-2 and TRBJ2-5, with a tentative D call TRBD2 (5 bases). There are 15 residues in the CDR3. Trimming stripped 1 base from V and 2 bases from J, with 11 bases between. Germline CDR1 reads SGHTA; CDR2 reads FQGNSA. CDR3 in amino acids: CASSLDGRTQETQYF. The CDR3 nucleotides are TGTGCCAGCAGCTTAGACGGCAGGACTCAAGAGACCCAGTACTTC.

The rearrangement joins TRBV6-1 to TRBJ2-3; 9 nucleotides line up with TRBD1. Germline V gene data show CDR1 as MNHNS and CDR2 as SASEGT. V lost 1 base to trimming and J lost 4 bases; unmatched junction nucleotides: 6. The CDR3 extends over 16 amino acids. Here the CDR3 DNA reads TGTGCCAGCAGTGAAGAACAGGGGGCGTTTGCAGATACGCAGTATTTT. Amino acid sequence: CASSEEQGAFADTQYF.

This sequence joins TRBV29-1 and TRBJ2-7, with TRBD1 matching over 7 bases. The CDR3 contains 13 residues. CDR1 and CDR2 (germline): SQVTM, ANQGSEA. V lost 2 bases to trimming and J lost 4 bases; unmatched junction nucleotides: 5. CDR3 nucleotides: TGCAGCGTTGAACTCAGGGGGTATTACGAGCAGTACTTC. Its translation: CSVELRGYYEQYF.

J is TRBJ2-3 and V is TRBV10-1; no clear D gene. Between the trimmed V and J ends, which lost 6 bases and 1 base, there was a span of 5 bases. There are 12 residues in the CDR3. CDR1 is WNHNN and CDR2 is SYGVQD in the germline V gene (reference sequence). Written as DNA, the CDR3 is TGCGCCAGCAGCATGGGCACAGATACGCAGTATTTT. It is translated as CASSMGTDTQYF.

The chain employs TRBV27 and TRBJ1-1; D gene unclear. Trimming removed 3 bases at V and 5 bases at J, with 10 bases between. CDR1 MNHEY and CDR2 SMNVEV come from the germline V gene (reference sequence). The CDR3 runs 13 residues. The CDR3 sequence is CASSLSHLTEAFF. CDR3 nucleotide sequence: TGTGCCAGCAGTTTGTCCCATCTGACTGAAGCTTTCTTT.

V usage is TRBV21-1 and J usage is TRBJ2-7; the table names TRBD2, a call not compared with the DNA. TRBV21-1 is given as a pseudogene. The CDR3 consists of 16 residues. CDR3 in amino acids: CASSKEESGDPYEQYF. The CDR3 coding sequence is TGTGCCAGCAGCAAAGAAGAGAGCGGGGATCCCTACGAGCAGTACTTC.

J is TRBJ1-3 and V is TRBV11-2; D call uncertain. Germline assignment: CDR1 SGHAT and CDR2 FQNNGV. V gave up 8 bases and J gave up 4 bases, with 18 bases separating them. This CDR3 spans 15 amino acids. The CDR3 reads CASRSYRSPGNTIYF. The CDR3 DNA reads TGTGCCAGCCGGAGTTATAGGAGTCCCGGAAACACCATATATTTT.

This clone was seen a single time. CDR3 residues: CASNPSGGNEQFF. The CDR3 DNA reads as TGTGCCAGCAATCCCTCGGGGGGAAATGAGCAGTTCTTC. This sequence joins TRBV12-3 or TRBV12-4 and TRBJ2-1, with TRBD2 matching 7 bases. The CDR3 covers 13 residues. Trimming removed 7 bases from V and 7 bases from J; junction bases left unmatched: 7.

The chain recombines TRBV13 with TRBJ2-7, with TRBD2 as a possible D gene (7 bases). CDR3 length: 19 amino acids. V lost 4 bases, J lost 3 bases, and 28 bases lay in between. The germline gives CDR1 PRHDT, CDR2 FYEKMQ (reference sequence). The CDR3 nucleotides are TGTGCCAGCAGCTGGGGGGGGGCGCGGGAGACGGGTCCAATCTACGAGCAGTACTTC. Protein: CASSWGGARETGPIYEQYF. Full variable domain (rest looked up from reference TRBV13 and TRBJ2-7): AAGVIQSPRHLIKEKRETATLKCYPIPRHDTVYWYQQGPGQDPQFLISFYEKMQSDKGSIPDRFSAQQFSDYHSELNMSSLELGDSALYFCASSWGGARETGPIYEQYFGPGTRLTVT.

This chain connects TRBV27 to TRBJ1-4; D is ambiguous. V was shortened by 2 bases and J by 4 bases, with 8 bases between the two germline ends. This CDR3 has 14 amino acids. The germline CDR1 and CDR2 sequences are MNHEY and SMNVEV (reference sequence). The CDR3 is CASSLRGVNEKLFF. CDR3 in DNA: TGTGCCAGCAGTTTACGGGGAGTTAATGAAAAACTGTTTTTT.